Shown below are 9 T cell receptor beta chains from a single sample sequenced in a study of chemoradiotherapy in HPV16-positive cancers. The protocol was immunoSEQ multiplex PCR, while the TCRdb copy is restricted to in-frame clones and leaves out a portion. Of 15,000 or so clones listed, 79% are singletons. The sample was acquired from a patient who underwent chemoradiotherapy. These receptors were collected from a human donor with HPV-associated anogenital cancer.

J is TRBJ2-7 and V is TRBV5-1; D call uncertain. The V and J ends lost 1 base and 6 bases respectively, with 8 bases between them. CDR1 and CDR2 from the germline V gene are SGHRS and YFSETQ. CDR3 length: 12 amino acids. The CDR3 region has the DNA TGCGCCAGCAGCTTGTCTACGGCCGAGCAGTACTTC. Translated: CASSLSTAEQYF.

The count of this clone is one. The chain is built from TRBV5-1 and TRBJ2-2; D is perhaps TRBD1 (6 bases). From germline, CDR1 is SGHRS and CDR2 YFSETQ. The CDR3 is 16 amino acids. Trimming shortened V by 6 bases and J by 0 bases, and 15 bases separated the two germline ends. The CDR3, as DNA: TGCGCCAGCAAATTACAGGGAACCTCGAACACCGGGGAGCTGTTTTTT. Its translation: CASKLQGTSNTGELFF.

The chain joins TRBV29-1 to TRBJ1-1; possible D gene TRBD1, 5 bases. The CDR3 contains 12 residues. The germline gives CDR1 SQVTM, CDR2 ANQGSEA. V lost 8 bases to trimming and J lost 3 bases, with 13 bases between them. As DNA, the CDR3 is TGCAGCACTTCGGGGGGGGACACTGAAGCTTTCTTT. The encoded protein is CSTSGGDTEAFF. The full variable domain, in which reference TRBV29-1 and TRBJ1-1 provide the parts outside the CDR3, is SAVISQKPSRDICQRGTSLTIQCQVDSQVTMMFWYRQQPGQSLTLIATANQGSEATYESGFVIDKFPISRPNLTFSTLTVSNMSPEDSSIYLCSTSGGDTEAFFGQGTRLTVV.

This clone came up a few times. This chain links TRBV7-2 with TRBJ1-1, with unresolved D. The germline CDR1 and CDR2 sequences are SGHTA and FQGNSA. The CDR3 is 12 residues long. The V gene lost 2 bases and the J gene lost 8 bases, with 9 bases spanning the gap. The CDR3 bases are TGTGCCAGCAGCTTATTGGGTATAGAAGCTTTCTTT. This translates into CASSLLGIEAFF. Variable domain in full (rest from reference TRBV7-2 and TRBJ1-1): GAGVSQSPSNKVTEKGKDVELRCDPISGHTALYWYRQSLGQGLEFLIYFQGNSAPDKSGLPSDRFSAERTGGSVSTLTIQRTQQEDSAVYLCASSLLGIEAFFGQGTRLTVV.

CDR3 loop: CASTTAAPLRTLNYGYTF. The CDR3 DNA reads as TGCGCCAGCACGACTGCGGCTCCTTTGCGGACCCTTAACTATGGCTACACCTTC. The chain uses TRBV4-1 and TRBJ1-2, with D uncertain. CDR3 size: 18 residues. Looked up from germline, CDR1 is MGHRA and CDR2 is YSYEKL. With 7 bases removed from V and 1 base from J, the gap between germline ends came to 25 bases.

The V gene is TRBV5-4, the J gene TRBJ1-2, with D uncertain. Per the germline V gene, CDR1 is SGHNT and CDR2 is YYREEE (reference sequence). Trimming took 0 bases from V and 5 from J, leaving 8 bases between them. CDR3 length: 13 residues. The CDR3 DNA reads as TGTGCCAGCAGCTTGGGTTCGGGGTATGGCTACACCTTC. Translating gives CASSLGSGYGYTF. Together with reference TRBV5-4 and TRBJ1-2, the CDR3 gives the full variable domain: ETGVTQSPTHLIKTRGQQVTLRCSSQSGHNTVSWYQQALGQGPQFIFQYYREEENGRGNFPPRFSGLQFPNYSSELNVNALELDDSALYLCASSLGSGYGYTFGSGTRLTVV.

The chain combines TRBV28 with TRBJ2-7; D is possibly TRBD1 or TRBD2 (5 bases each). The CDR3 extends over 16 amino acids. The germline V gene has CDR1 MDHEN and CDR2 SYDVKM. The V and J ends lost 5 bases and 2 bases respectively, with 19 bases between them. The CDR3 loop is CASSPSGKGSTYEQYF. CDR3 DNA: TGTGCCAGCAGTCCCTCGGGAAAGGGGTCGACCTACGAGCAGTACTTC.

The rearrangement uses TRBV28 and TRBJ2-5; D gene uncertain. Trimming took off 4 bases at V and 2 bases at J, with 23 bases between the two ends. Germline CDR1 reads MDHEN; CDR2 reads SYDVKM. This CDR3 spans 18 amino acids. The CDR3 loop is CASSSSTPRAEQQETQYF. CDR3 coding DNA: TGTGCCAGCAGTTCTTCCACTCCTAGGGCGGAACAACAAGAGACCCAGTACTTC. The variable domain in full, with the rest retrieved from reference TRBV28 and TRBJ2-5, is DVKVTQSSRYLVKRTGEKVFLECVQDMDHENMFWYRQDPGLGLRLIYFSYDVKMKEKGDIPEGYSVSREKKERFSLILESASTNQTSMYLCASSSSTPRAEQQETQYFGPGTRLLVL.

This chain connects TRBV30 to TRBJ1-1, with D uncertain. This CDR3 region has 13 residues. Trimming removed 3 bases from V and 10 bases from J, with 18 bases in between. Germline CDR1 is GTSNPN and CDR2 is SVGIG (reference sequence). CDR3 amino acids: CAWRLERAAGAFF. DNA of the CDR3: TGTGCCTGGAGGTTAGAGAGGGCAGCTGGAGCTTTCTTT.